The 2 T cell receptor beta chains below all came from one sample that was sequenced in a study of blood T cells in healthy people across ages. A second PCR, run for about 7 to 11 cycles, used a sample-barcoded 5' primer plus a J-beta primer mix. A single record per CDR3 protein comes from TCRdb applying MiXCR to the 5' RACE reads. Here the sample spans more than 700,000 distinct CDR3 sequences, 53% being singletons. What was sequenced was blood. These receptors were collected from an elderly man in good health.

The rearrangement joins TRBV25-1 to TRBJ2-2, with a tentative D call TRBD1 (6 bases). V gave up 4 bases and J gave up 6 bases, with 15 bases separating them. The CDR3 contains 15 residues. The germline CDR1 and CDR2 sequences are MGHDK and SYGVNS. The CDR3 bases are TGTGCCAGCAGTGCAACAGGGCGGTTCGCCGGGGAGCTGTTTTTT. Its protein is CASSATGRFAGELFF.

This sequence joins TRBV18 and TRBJ2-5; no definite D call. V lost 4 bases to trimming and J lost 2 bases, with 17 bases between them. Germline V gene lookup returns CDR1 KGHSH and CDR2 LQKENI. The CDR3 extends over 16 amino acids. CDR3 protein: CASSLRLQDKQETQYF. CDR3 nucleotide sequence: TGTGCCAGCTCACTGAGGCTACAAGACAAACAAGAGACCCAGTACTTC.